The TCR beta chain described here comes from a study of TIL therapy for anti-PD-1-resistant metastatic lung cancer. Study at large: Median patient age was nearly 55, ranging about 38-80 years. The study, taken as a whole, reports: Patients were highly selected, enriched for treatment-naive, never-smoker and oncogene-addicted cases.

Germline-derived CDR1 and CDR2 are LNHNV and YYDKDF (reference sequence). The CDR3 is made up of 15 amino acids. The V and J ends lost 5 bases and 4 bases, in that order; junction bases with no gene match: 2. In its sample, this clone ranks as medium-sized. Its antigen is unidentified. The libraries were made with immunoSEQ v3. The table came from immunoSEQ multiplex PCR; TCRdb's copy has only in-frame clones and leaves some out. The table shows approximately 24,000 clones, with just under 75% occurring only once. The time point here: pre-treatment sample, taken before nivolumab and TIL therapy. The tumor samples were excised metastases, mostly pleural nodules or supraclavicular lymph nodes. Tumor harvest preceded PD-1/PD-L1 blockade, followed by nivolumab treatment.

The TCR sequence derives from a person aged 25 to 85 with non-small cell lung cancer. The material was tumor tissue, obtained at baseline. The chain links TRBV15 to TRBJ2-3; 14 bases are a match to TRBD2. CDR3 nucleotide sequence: TGTGCCACCAGCGGGACTAGCGGGGGCTCAGATACGCAGTATTTT. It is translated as CATSGTSGGSDTQYF.